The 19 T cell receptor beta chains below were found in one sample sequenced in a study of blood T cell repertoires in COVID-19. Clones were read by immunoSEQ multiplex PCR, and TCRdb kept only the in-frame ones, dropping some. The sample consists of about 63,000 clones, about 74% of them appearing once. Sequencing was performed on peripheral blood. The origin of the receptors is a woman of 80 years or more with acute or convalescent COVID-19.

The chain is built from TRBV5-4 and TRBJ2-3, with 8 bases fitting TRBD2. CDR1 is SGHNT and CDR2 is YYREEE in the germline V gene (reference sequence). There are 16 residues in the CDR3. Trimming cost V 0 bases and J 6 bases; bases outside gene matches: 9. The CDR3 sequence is CASSLAGRAQGDTQYF. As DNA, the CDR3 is TGTGCCAGCAGCTTGGCCGGGAGGGCCCAGGGGGATACGCAGTATTTT.

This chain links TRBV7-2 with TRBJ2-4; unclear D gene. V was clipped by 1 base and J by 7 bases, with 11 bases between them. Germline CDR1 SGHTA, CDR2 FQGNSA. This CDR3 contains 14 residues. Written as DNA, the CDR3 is TGTGCCAGCAGCTTAGTTAGCACATGGAACATTCAGTACTTC. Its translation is CASSLVSTWNIQYF.

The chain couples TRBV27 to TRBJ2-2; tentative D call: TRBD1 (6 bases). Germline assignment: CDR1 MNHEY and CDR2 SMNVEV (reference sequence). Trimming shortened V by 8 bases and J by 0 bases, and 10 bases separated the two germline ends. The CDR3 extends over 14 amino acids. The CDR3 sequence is CASSYRANTGELFF. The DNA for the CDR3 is TGTGCCAGCTCCTACAGGGCGAACACCGGGGAGCTGTTTTTT.

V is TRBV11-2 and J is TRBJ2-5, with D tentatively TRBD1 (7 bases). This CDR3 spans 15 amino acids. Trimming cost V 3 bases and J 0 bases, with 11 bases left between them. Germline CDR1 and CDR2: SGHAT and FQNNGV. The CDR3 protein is CASSFAGGYQETQYF. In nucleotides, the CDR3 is TGTGCCAGCAGCTTTGCAGGGGGGTACCAAGAGACCCAGTACTTC.

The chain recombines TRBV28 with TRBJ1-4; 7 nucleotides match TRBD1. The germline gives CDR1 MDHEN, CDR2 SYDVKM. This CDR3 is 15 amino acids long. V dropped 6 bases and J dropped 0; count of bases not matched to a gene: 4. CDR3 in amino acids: CASRRQGATNEKLFF. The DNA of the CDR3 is TGTGCCAGCAGGCGACAGGGTGCAACTAATGAAAAACTGTTTTTT.

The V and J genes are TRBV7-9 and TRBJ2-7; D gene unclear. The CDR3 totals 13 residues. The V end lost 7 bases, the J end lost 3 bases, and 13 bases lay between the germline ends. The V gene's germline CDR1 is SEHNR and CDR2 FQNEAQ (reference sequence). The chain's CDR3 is CASIPTVIYEQYF. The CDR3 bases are TGTGCCAGCATCCCTACGGTGATCTACGAGCAGTACTTC.

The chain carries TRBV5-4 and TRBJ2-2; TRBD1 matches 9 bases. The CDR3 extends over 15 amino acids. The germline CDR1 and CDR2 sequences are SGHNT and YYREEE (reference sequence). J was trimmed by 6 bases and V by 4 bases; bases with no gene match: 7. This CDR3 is CASSAGQGVSGELFF. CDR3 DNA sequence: TGTGCCAGCAGCGCGGGACAGGGAGTGTCCGGGGAGCTGTTTTTT.

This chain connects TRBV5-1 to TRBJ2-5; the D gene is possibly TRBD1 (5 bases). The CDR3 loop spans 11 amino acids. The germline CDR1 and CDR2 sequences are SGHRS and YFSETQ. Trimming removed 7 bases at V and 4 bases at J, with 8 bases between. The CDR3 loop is CASLRGETQYF. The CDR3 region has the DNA TGCGCCAGCTTAAGGGGAGAGACCCAGTACTTC.

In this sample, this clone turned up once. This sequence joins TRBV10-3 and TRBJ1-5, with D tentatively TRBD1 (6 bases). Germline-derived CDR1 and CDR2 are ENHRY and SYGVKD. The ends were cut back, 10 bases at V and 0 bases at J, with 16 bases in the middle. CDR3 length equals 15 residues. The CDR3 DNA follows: TGTGCCACTCTGGACAGCCGTTATAGCAATCAGCCCCAGCATTTT. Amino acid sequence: CATLDSRYSNQPQHF.

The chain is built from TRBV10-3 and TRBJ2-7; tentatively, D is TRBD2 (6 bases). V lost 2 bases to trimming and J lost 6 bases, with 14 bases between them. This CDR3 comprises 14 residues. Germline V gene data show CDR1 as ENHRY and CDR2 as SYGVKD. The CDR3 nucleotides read TGTGCCATCAGTGAGGACCGGGAGCGAGGCGAGCAGTACTTC. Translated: CAISEDRERGEQYF.

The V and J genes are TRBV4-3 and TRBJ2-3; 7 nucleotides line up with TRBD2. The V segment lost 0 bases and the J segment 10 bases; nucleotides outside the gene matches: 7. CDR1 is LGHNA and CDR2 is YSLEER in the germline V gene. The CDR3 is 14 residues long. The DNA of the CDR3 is TGCGCCAGCAGCCAAGAAGGAGTGAGCGGGGCGCAGTATTTT. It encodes CASSQEGVSGAQYF.

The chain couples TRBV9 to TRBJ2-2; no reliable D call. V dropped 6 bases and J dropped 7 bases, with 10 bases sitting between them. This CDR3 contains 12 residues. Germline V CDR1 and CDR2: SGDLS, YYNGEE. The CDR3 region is CASNFFYGELFF. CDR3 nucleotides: TGTGCCAGCAACTTCTTTTACGGGGAGCTGTTTTTT.

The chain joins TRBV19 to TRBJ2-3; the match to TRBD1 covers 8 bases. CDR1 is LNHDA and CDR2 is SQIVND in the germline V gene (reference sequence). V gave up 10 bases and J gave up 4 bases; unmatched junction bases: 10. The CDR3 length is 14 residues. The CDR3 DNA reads TGTGCCACCCAAGGGTCCAGGGGGCCAGATACGCAGTATTTT. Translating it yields CATQGSRGPDTQYF.

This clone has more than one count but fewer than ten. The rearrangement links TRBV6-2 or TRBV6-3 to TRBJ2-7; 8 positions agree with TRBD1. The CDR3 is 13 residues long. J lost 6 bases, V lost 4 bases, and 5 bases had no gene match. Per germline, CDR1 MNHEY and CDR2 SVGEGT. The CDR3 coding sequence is TGTGCCAGCAGTTTAGGACAGGGCTCCGAGCAGTACTTC. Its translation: CASSLGQGSEQYF.

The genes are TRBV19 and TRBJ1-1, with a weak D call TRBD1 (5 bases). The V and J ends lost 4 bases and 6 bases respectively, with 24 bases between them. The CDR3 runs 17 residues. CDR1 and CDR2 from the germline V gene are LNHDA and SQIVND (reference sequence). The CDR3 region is CASSSPPGTGVGAEAFF. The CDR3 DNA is TGTGCCAGTAGTAGTCCCCCCGGGACGGGGGTTGGGGCTGAAGCTTTCTTT. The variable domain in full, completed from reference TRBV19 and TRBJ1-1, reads DGGITQSPKYLFRKEGQNVTLSCEQNLNHDAMYWYRQDPGQGLRLIYYSQIVNDFQKGDIAEGYSVSREKKESFPLTVTSAQKNPTAFYLCASSSPPGTGVGAEAFFGQGTRLTVV.

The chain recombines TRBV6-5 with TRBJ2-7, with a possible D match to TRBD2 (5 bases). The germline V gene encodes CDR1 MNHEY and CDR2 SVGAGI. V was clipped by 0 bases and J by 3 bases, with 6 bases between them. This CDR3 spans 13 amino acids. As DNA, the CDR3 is TGTGCCAGCAGTTACTCTCGGGGCTACGAGCAGTACTTC. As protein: CASSYSRGYEQYF.

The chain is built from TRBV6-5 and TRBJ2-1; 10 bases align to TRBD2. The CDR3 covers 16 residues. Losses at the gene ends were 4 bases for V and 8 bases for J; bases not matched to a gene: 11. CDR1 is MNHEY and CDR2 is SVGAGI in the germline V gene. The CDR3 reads CASSSPSGSGSDEQFF. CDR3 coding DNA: TGTGCCAGCAGTTCACCTAGCGGGAGCGGTTCCGATGAGCAGTTCTTC.

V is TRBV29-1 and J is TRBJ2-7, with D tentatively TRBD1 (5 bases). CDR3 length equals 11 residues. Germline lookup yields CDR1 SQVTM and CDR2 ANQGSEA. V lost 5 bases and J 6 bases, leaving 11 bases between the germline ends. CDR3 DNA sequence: TGCAGCGTTCGACAGTCTCCCGAGCAGTACTTC. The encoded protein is CSVRQSPEQYF.

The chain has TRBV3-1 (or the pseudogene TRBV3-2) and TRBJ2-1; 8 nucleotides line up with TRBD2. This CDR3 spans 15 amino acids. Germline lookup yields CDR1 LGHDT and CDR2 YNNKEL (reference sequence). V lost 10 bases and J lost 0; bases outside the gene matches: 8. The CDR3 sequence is CAIPPGGSSYNEQFF. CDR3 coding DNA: TGTGCCATTCCCCCGGGGGGGAGCTCCTACAATGAGCAGTTCTTC.